This T cell receptor (beta chain) was obtained from a study of CD8+ T cells in alopecia areata. Once RNA had been extracted, it was reverse transcribed into cDNA to act as the sequencing template. Clones were sequenced by immunoSEQ multiplex PCR, and TCRdb holds only the in-frame ones, with some missing. Of hundreds of thousands of clones listed, roughly two fifths were seen once; the top ten hold roughly 0.5%. Points on this clone: Its antigen is unidentified.

Treatment here: oral pan-JAK inhibitor, 5-10 mg twice daily. PBMCs yielded sorted CD4+ and CD8+ T cells. Study-wide results and caveats: The link between baseline CD8+ expansion and response remains uncertain with one nonresponder. Scalp clonality, along with expanded CD8+ clones among the top 100, was significantly decreased by tofacitinib. Affected scalp, especially in alopecia totalis/universalis, had a higher clonality than normal scalp did.

This CDR3 spans 13 amino acids. Trimming took off 3 bases at V and 6 bases at J, with 11 bases between the two ends. CDR1 is KGHSH and CDR2 is LQKENI in the germline V gene. The sample here was CD4+ T cells sorted from blood, taken around week 30, from a patient treated with tofacitinib. The gene calls are TRBV18 and TRBJ1-2, with no clear D. The clonotype comes from a human donor with alopecia areata. CDR3 DNA sequence: TGTGCCAGCTCACCCTTCGAGAAGGATGGCTACACCTTC. This translates into CASSPFEKDGYTF.